The 17 T cell receptor beta chains below all came from one sample that was sequenced in a study of low-dose radiotherapy and immunotherapy resistance in tumors. Primers targeting TRAV and TRBV primed first-strand cDNA, covering alpha and beta chains. TCR amplification involved 20 to 25 PCR cycles with a constant-region primer and V-primer adapter. TCRdb independently ran MiXCR on the reads; one entry per CDR3 protein. Of more than 70,000 distinct CDR3 sequences listed, under 25% were seen once; the top ten hold more than 10%. Noted time point: after trial treatment. Regarding treatment: LDRT plus nivolumab, ipilimumab, low-dose cyclophosphamide and aspirin (RACIN trial). The material sequenced was PBMCs, taken after low-dose radiotherapy plus immunotherapy. The receptor source for this set is a female donor with ovarian cancer.

This clonotype was recorded many times. The chain joins TRBV19 to TRBJ1-5; 11 bases are a match to TRBD1. The CDR3 is 18 residues long. CDR1 and CDR2 (germline): LNHDA, SQIVND (reference sequence). Unmatched junction bases numbered 16, after V lost 5 bases and J lost 7 bases. CDR3 in DNA: TGTGCCAGTAGTCCGGGACAGGGGGGAATTGGTAGCGGACAGCCCCAGCATTTT. It encodes CASSPGQGGIGSGQPQHF.

A few counts support this clonotype. V usage is TRBV28 and J usage is TRBJ2-7; TRBD1 matches at 9 bases. With 8 bases clipped from V and 4 bases from J, the junction kept 0 bases outside the gene matches. The germline gives CDR1 MDHEN, CDR2 SYDVKM. This CDR3 has 11 amino acids. The CDR3 reads CASGTGYEQYF. Here the CDR3 DNA reads TGTGCCAGCGGGACAGGGTACGAGCAGTACTTC. Full variable domain (rest looked up from reference TRBV28 and TRBJ2-7): DVKVTQSSRYLVKRTGEKVFLECVQDMDHENMFWYRQDPGLGLRLIYFSYDVKMKEKGDIPEGYSVSREKKERFSLILESASTNQTSMYLCASGTGYEQYFGPGTRLTVT.

This clonotype was counted ten times or more. The J gene is TRBJ1-1, the V gene TRBV5-1, with TRBD1 matching over 8 bases. Germline CDR1 SGHRS, CDR2 YFSETQ. The trim removed 4 bases at V and 2 bases at J, leaving 7 bases unmatched. The length of the CDR3 is 15 residues. The CDR3 loop reads CASSISGTGNTEAFF. The CDR3, as DNA: TGCGCCAGCAGCATATCCGGGACAGGAAACACTGAAGCTTTCTTT.

This clonotype was detected ten times or more. The chain couples TRBV19 to TRBJ1-5; possible D gene TRBD1, 5 bases. V was cut by 7 bases and J by 2 bases, with 6 bases left in between. CDR1 and CDR2 (germline): LNHDA, SQIVND (reference sequence). The length of the CDR3 is 12 residues. CDR3 sequence reads: CASTRGNQPQHF. The CDR3 DNA reads TGTGCCAGTACCAGGGGCAATCAGCCCCAGCATTTT.

This clonotype came up many times. The V call is TRBV15, the J call TRBJ1-5; the D gene is possibly TRBD1 (6 bases). Germline assignment: CDR1 LNHNV and CDR2 YYDKDF (reference sequence). This CDR3 contains 14 residues. Deletions cut 0 bases from V and 12 bases from J, with 15 bases between. CDR3 region: CATSRDREQTGQHF. The CDR3 DNA sequence: TGTGCCACCAGCAGAGATAGGGAACAGACAGGCCAGCATTTT.

This clonotype was seen repeatedly, ten times or more. Its ends do not fully match the called genes, so a read error is possible. This CDR3 reads CASSLAVASGNTDTQYF. As DNA, the CDR3 is TGTGCCAGCAGCTTAGCGGTCGCTAGCGGGAACACAGATACGCAGTATTTT. This sequence joins TRBV5-1 and TRBJ2-3, with 9 nucleotides matching TRBD2. Germline lookup yields CDR1 SGHRS and CDR2 YFSETQ. There are 17 residues in the CDR3. Full variable domain (remainder filled in from reference TRBV5-1 and TRBJ2-3): KAGVTQTPRYLIKTRGQQVTLSCSPISGHRSVSWYQQTPGQGLQFLFEYFSETQRNKGNFPGRFSGRQFSNSRSEMNVSTLELGDSALYLCASSLAVASGNTDTQYFGPGTRLTVL.

This clonotype was observed at least ten times. This chain connects TRBV10-3 to TRBJ2-3; tentatively, D is TRBD1 or TRBD2 (6 bases each). This CDR3 has 13 residues. The germline V gene has CDR1 ENHRY and CDR2 SYGVKD. V lost 3 bases to trimming and J lost 6 bases, with 10 bases between them. Written as DNA, the CDR3 is TGTGCCATCAGTGACAGGGGAGGCGATACGCAGTATTTT. It encodes CAISDRGGDTQYF.

This clonotype was seen many times. The chain combines TRBV27 with TRBJ1-5, with 11 bases fitting TRBD1. V lost 8 bases and J lost 2; bases outside the gene matches: 8. The CDR3 spans 16 residues. The V gene's germline CDR1 is MNHEY and CDR2 SMNVEV (reference sequence). The CDR3 DNA reads as TGTGCCAGCGGGGGGGACAGGGGGAAGGGCAATCAGCCCCAGCATTTT. It translates to CASGGDRGKGNQPQHF.

The chain uses TRBV19 and TRBJ1-5; 8 positions agree with TRBD1. CDR3 size: 18 residues. Germline V gene data show CDR1 as LNHDA and CDR2 as SQIVND (reference sequence). After removal of 5 bases from V and 1 base from J, the junction contained 13 bases not matched to a gene. The CDR3 DNA is TGTGCCAGTAGTCCCACAGGGGGGTATAGTGGGAGCAATCAGCCCCAGCATTTT. This sequence encodes CASSPTGGYSGSNQPQHF.

On this clonotype: With only one base between it and a far larger clone, this is likely a read error. The CDR3 carries no conserved terminal phenylalanine or tryptophan, so it likely arises from a read error. This chain connects TRBV4-3 to TRBJ2-1, with D hard to call. Germline values: CDR1 LGHNA, CDR2 YSLEER. The CDR3 runs to 16 residues. Trimming pared 0 bases from V and 4 bases from J, leaving 13 bases between. This CDR3 reads CASSQEADPTYNEQFL. In DNA form, the CDR3 reads TGCGCCAGCAGCCAAGAGGCCGACCCTACTTACAATGAGCAGTTCCTC.

This clonotype was picked up many times. The CDR3 DNA reads TGTGCCAGCAGTGGGACCGTTAACACTGAAGCTTTCTTT. This encodes CASSGTVNTEAFF. This sequence joins TRBV12-3 or TRBV12-4 and TRBJ1-1; a weak D match, TRBD1 (5 bases). Trimming stripped 5 bases from V and 2 bases from J, with 9 bases between. The CDR3 sequence is 13 residues long.

This clonotype was observed many times. The J gene is TRBJ1-1, the V gene TRBV12-3 or TRBV12-4, with D possibly matching TRBD1 (5 bases). V was trimmed by 5 bases and J by 0 bases, leaving 13 bases between them. The CDR3 contains 15 residues. CDR3 amino acids: CASSVRDLMNTEAFF. CDR3 nucleotides: TGTGCCAGCAGTGTTAGGGACCTAATGAACACTGAAGCTTTCTTT.

This clonotype was detected many times. V gene TRBV6-2 or TRBV6-3 combines with J gene TRBJ1-3; a possible D gene is TRBD1 (5 bases). V lost 6 bases, J lost 3 bases, and 18 bases lay in between. Per the germline V gene, CDR1 is MNHEY and CDR2 is SVGEGT. There are 16 residues in the CDR3. The CDR3 loop is CASRTRGRQRGNTIYF. The CDR3 bases are TGTGCCAGCAGAACCCGGGGGAGGCAACGTGGAAACACCATATATTTT.

This chain joins TRBV9 and TRBJ2-7, with 7 nucleotides matching TRBD2. Per the germline V gene, CDR1 is SGDLS and CDR2 is YYNGEE. The trim removed 3 bases at V and 0 bases at J, leaving 3 bases unmatched. The CDR3 sequence is 14 residues long. CDR3 protein: CASSDGGYSYEQYF. CDR3 DNA sequence: TGTGCCAGCAGCGACGGGGGGTACTCCTACGAGCAGTACTTC.

This clonotype showed up many times. This chain connects TRBV28 to TRBJ2-1, with 9 positions matching TRBD2. The CDR3 totals 15 residues. Germline CDR1 is MDHEN and CDR2 is SYDVKM. Unmatched junction bases numbered 7, after V lost 2 bases and J lost 8 bases. CDR3 sequence: CASSLAGGPEDEQFF. The CDR3, as DNA: TGTGCCAGCAGTTTAGCGGGGGGGCCTGAGGATGAGCAGTTCTTC.

The V and J genes are TRBV5-1 and TRBJ2-5; 15 bases line up with TRBD2. The germline CDR1 and CDR2 sequences are SGHRS and YFSETQ. CDR3 length: 18 amino acids. J was trimmed by 2 bases and V by 7 bases; bases with no gene match: 12. The DNA for the CDR3 is TGCGCCAGCGCTGATCCAGGGACTAGCGGGAGGCTTCAAGAGACCCAGTACTTC. Protein product: CASADPGTSGRLQETQYF.

This clonotype was observed at least ten times. The chain joins TRBV18 to TRBJ2-7, with 8 bases fitting TRBD2. There are 14 residues in the CDR3. With V trimmed by 6 bases and J by 0 bases, 4 bases remained unmatched. Germline CDR1 reads KGHSH; CDR2 reads LQKENI. This CDR3 reads CASSFSGTSYEQYF. CDR3 bases: TGTGCCAGCTCTTTTAGCGGGACCTCCTACGAGCAGTACTTC.